The 18 T cell receptor beta chains reported below all come from one sample, sequenced in a study of blood T cell repertoires in COVID-19. Repertoires were generated with immunoSEQ multiplex PCR, while TCRdb's copy carries only in-frame clones and drops some. The data hold about 87,000 clones, with about 80% observed a single time. The sample consisted of peripheral blood. Receptors originate from a woman between 65 and 79 years old with acute or convalescent COVID-19.

The rearrangement links TRBV18 to TRBJ2-2, with TRBD1 matching over 7 bases. The trim removed 3 bases at V and 2 bases at J, leaving 3 bases unmatched. Germline-derived CDR1 and CDR2 are KGHSH and LQKENI. The CDR3 is 15 residues long. The CDR3 region is CASSPTGRNTGELFF. The CDR3 bases are TGTGCCAGCTCACCGACAGGGCGAAACACCGGGGAGCTGTTTTTT.

The chain is built from TRBV20-1 and TRBJ1-5; TRBD1 is a possible D gene (6 bases). Between the trimmed V and J ends, which lost 3 bases and 5 bases, there was a span of 17 bases. The CDR3 is 15 residues long. Per germline, CDR1 DFQATT and CDR2 SNEGSKA (reference sequence). The DNA for the CDR3 is TGCAGTGCTAGTCCAACCCCGGACAGAGATCAGCCCCAGCATTTT. Protein product: CSASPTPDRDQPQHF.

The chain has TRBV30 and TRBJ1-3, with TRBD1 as a possible D gene (6 bases). Germline V lookup: CDR1 GTSNPN, CDR2 SVGIG (reference sequence). This CDR3 region has 15 residues. Trimming left V 0 bases short and J 4 bases short, with 13 bases between. The CDR3 nucleotides are TGTGCCTGGAGTGTGGCGGGGGGCGGCGGAAACACCATATATTTT. Protein sequence: CAWSVAGGGGNTIYF.

The rearrangement joins TRBV28 to TRBJ1-1; TRBD1 agrees at 9 bases. After removal of 5 bases from V and 3 bases from J, the junction contained 1 base not matched to a gene. Germline V gives CDR1 MDHEN, CDR2 SYDVKM. The CDR3 is 13 amino acids. DNA of the CDR3: TGTGCCAGCAGTCGACAGGGGGACACTGAAGCTTTCTTT. The encoded protein is CASSRQGDTEAFF.

The sample holds a few counts of this clone. The chain has TRBV19 and TRBJ2-1; possibly TRBD2 for D (5 bases). Germline V CDR1 and CDR2: LNHDA, SQIVND (reference sequence). CDR3 length equals 14 residues. The ends were cut back, 6 bases at V and 7 bases at J, with 16 bases in the middle. This chain's CDR3 is CASSTRGSRNEQFF. CDR3 nucleotide sequence: TGTGCCAGTAGCACCCGAGGGAGCAGGAATGAGCAGTTCTTC. The full variable domain, in which reference TRBV19 and TRBJ2-1 provide the parts outside the CDR3, is DGGITQSPKYLFRKEGQNVTLSCEQNLNHDAMYWYRQDPGQGLRLIYYSQIVNDFQKGDIAEGYSVSREKKESFPLTVTSAQKNPTAFYLCASSTRGSRNEQFFGPGTRLTVL.

This clone appeared a few times. The chain uses TRBV6-5 and TRBJ1-4; D gene uncertain. This CDR3 is built from 15 residues. Germline CDR1 reads MNHEY; CDR2 reads SVGAGI. V was shortened by 6 bases and J by 7 bases, with 18 bases between the two germline ends. CDR3 bases: TGTGCCAGCAGCTCGGTTGGTGGGCTCGGTGAAAAACTGTTTTTT. It codes for CASSSVGGLGEKLFF.

This chain links TRBV2 with TRBJ1-5; the match to TRBD1 covers 7 bases. The CDR3 covers 16 residues. Germline values: CDR1 SNHLY, CDR2 FYNNEI. After removal of 5 bases from V and 1 base from J, the junction contained 8 bases not matched to a gene. The CDR3 sequence: CASSPFLGQSNQPQHF. The CDR3 bases are TGTGCCAGCAGTCCCTTCTTGGGACAGAGCAATCAGCCCCAGCATTTT.

The gene calls are TRBV4-2 and TRBJ1-1, with D hard to call. The CDR3 contains 16 residues. Per germline, CDR1 LGHNA and CDR2 YNFKEQ. V was pared by 4 bases and J by 1 base, with 16 bases between. The CDR3 sequence: CASSPHAESQNTEAFF. The CDR3 bases are TGTGCCAGCAGCCCCCACGCCGAGTCTCAGAACACTGAAGCTTTCTTT.

This clone has just one count. The V call is TRBV5-1, the J call TRBJ1-2; 8 bases are shared with TRBD1. The CDR3 runs to 16 residues. Germline V lookup: CDR1 SGHRS, CDR2 YFSETQ. J gave up 2 bases and V 0 bases, and 6 bases lay outside the gene matches. The CDR3 loop is CASSLAGGAVNYGYTF. CDR3 in DNA: TGCGCCAGCAGCTTGGCAGGGGGCGCGGTAAACTATGGCTACACCTTC.

The V gene is TRBV6-6, the J gene TRBJ2-1; perhaps TRBD1 as D (6 bases). The CDR3 consists of 13 residues. V shed 3 bases and J shed 4 bases, with 7 bases lying between them. CDR1 is MNHNY and CDR2 is SVGAGI in the germline V gene (reference sequence). In DNA, the CDR3 is TGTGCCAGCAGTTATGGACAGTACAATGAGCAGTTCTTC. Translated, it gives CASSYGQYNEQFF.

This clone was observed a single time. As DNA, the CDR3 is TGTGCCAGCAGCCGGGTGCCTGGAAACACCATATATTTT. It specifies CASSRVPGNTIYF. The genes are TRBV6-5 and TRBJ1-3; D not certain. Trimming left V 6 bases short and J 2 bases short, with 8 bases between. This CDR3 region has 13 residues. Germline-derived CDR1 and CDR2 are MNHEY and SVGAGI.

The rearrangement links TRBV5-1 to TRBJ2-1, with D possibly matching TRBD2 (6 bases). Germline V CDR1 and CDR2: SGHRS, YFSETQ. Deletions cut 0 bases from V and 0 bases from J, with 13 bases between. This CDR3 has 17 residues. CDR3 residues: CASSLGGLPSSYNEQFF. The DNA of the CDR3 is TGCGCCAGCAGCTTGGGGGGACTCCCCAGCTCCTACAATGAGCAGTTCTTC.

As concerns this clone: At one boundary the junction diverges from the germline segment, which might be a read error. This chain connects TRBV7-7 to TRBJ2-3; weak D call: TRBD2 (5 bases). Germline lookup yields CDR1 SSHAT and CDR2 FNYEAQ (reference sequence). The CDR3 spans 16 residues. The CDR3 reads CASSLGVSGGTDTQYF. The CDR3 coding sequence is TGTGCTAGCAGCCTCGGGGTTTCCGGAGGCACAGATACGCAGTATTTT. The complete variable domain, with remaining parts taken from reference TRBV7-7 and TRBJ2-3, reads GAGVSQSPRYKVTKRGQDVTLRCDPISSHATLYWYQQALGQGPEFLTYFNYEAQPDKSGLPSDRFSAERPEGSISTLTIQRTEQRDSAMYRCASSLGVSGGTDTQYFGPGTRLTVL.

This chain joins TRBV12-2 and TRBJ1-3; the table names TRBD1, a call not compared with the DNA. TRBV12-2 constitutes a pseudogene. The CDR3 has 16 amino acids. The CDR3 protein is CASRFGTGGSGNTIYF. In DNA form, the CDR3 reads TGTGCAAGTCGCTTTGGGACAGGGGGCTCTGGAAACACCATATATTTT.

The chain has TRBV28 and TRBJ1-5; D gene uncertain. Trimming removed 3 bases from V and 9 bases from J, with 15 bases in between. The CDR3 runs to 14 residues. Germline lookup yields CDR1 MDHEN and CDR2 SYDVKM. CDR3 bases: TGTGCCAGCAGTTTTGGAGGGCCCGGTTGGCCCCAGCATTTT. Protein sequence: CASSFGGPGWPQHF. Complete variable domain (other parts from reference TRBV28 and TRBJ1-5): DVKVTQSSRYLVKRTGEKVFLECVQDMDHENMFWYRQDPGLGLRLIYFSYDVKMKEKGDIPEGYSVSREKKERFSLILESASTNQTSMYLCASSFGGPGWPQHFGDGTRLSIL.

This chain joins TRBV28 and TRBJ1-6, with 7 bases aligning to TRBD1. In germline, CDR1 is MDHEN, CDR2 SYDVKM. With 3 bases clipped from V and 4 bases from J, the junction kept 3 bases outside the gene matches. The length of the CDR3 is 15 residues. This chain's CDR3 is CASSFVDRYNSPLHF. Written as DNA, the CDR3 is TGTGCCAGCAGTTTTGTGGACAGGTATAATTCACCCCTCCACTTT.

The chain carries TRBV28 and TRBJ1-6; tentative D call: TRBD1 (6 bases). Between the trimmed V and J ends, which lost 4 bases and 11 bases, there was a span of 18 bases. Germline V gene lookup returns CDR1 MDHEN and CDR2 SYDVKM. The CDR3 totals 15 residues. Here the CDR3 reads CASSSLQGVPPPLHF. The DNA of the CDR3 is TGTGCCAGCAGTTCCTTACAGGGCGTCCCTCCACCCCTCCACTTT.

The chain joins TRBV19 to TRBJ2-1; D is unresolved. The CDR3 runs to 14 residues. CDR1 is LNHDA, CDR2 SQIVND, per germline (reference sequence). V was cut by 6 bases and J by 0 bases, with 9 bases left in between. This chain's CDR3 is CASSERFSYNEQFF. As DNA, the CDR3 is TGTGCCAGTAGCGAGAGGTTCTCCTACAATGAGCAGTTCTTC.